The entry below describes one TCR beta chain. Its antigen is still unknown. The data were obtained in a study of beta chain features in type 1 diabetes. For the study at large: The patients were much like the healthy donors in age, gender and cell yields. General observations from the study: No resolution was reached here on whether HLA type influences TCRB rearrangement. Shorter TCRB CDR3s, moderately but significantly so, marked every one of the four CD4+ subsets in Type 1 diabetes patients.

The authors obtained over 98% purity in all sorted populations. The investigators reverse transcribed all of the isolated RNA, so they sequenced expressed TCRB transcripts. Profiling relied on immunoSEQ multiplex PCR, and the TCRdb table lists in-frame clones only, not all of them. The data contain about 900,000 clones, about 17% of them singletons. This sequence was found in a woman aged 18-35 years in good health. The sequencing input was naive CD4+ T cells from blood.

Written as DNA, the CDR3 is TGTGCCAGTGGACAGATAAGCTCTGGAAACACCATATATTTT. It is translated as CASGQISSGNTIYF. J is TRBJ1-3 and V is TRBV6-1; D perhaps matches TRBD1 (6 bases). Between the trimmed V and J ends, which lost 9 bases and 0 bases, there was a span of 12 bases. The CDR3 is made up of 14 amino acids. CDR1 and CDR2 from the germline V gene are MNHNS and SASEGT.